The 12 T cell receptor beta chains presented below share a single source sample, sequenced in a study of human T cells and chemical hapten exposure. As for time point: patch test 1, 2 weeks after DPC sensitization. Treatment here: therapeutic diphenylcyclopropenone sensitization with weekly scalp DPC. One entry per CDR3 protein, called by TCRdb with MiXCR from the RACE reads. The table includes about 57,000 distinct CDR3 sequences, 7% to 10% detected once. Sequences were derived from whole blood, sampled in connection with sensitization to the hapten diphenylcyclopropenone (DPC). The receptor source for this set is a woman in her 40s with alopecia areata. Some clones in this sample may be carry-over from other donors' samples.

At least ten counts were recorded for this clonotype. The chain employs TRBV10-3 and TRBJ2-3; D is undetermined. Germline V gene data show CDR1 as ENHRY and CDR2 as SYGVKD. The V and J ends lost 7 bases and 2 bases respectively, with 13 bases between them. This CDR3 has 14 residues. The CDR3 region has the DNA TGTGCCATCACCTATAGTGTCACCACAGATACGCAGTATTTT. Translated, it gives CAITYSVTTDTQYF.

The V and J genes are TRBV29-1 and TRBJ1-1; the D is unclear. The ends were cut back, 4 bases at V and 3 bases at J, with 6 bases in the middle. The germline CDR1 and CDR2 sequences are SQVTM and ANQGSEA. This CDR3 has 11 amino acids. CDR3 amino acids: CSVGGYTEAFF. The CDR3 nucleotides read TGCAGCGTTGGAGGGTACACTGAAGCTTTCTTT. The variable domain in full, completed from reference TRBV29-1 and TRBJ1-1, reads SAVISQKPSRDICQRGTSLTIQCQVDSQVTMMFWYRQQPGQSLTLIATANQGSEATYESGFVIDKFPISRPNLTFSTLTVSNMSPEDSSIYLCSVGGYTEAFFGQGTRLTVV.

This clonotype has ten or more counts. The chain recombines TRBV4-1 with TRBJ2-5, with 7 nucleotides matching TRBD1. The CDR3 length is 17 residues. Germline CDR1 and CDR2: MGHRA and YSYEKL. Trimming took 3 bases from V and 1 from J; bases not matched to a gene: 11. CDR3 amino acids: CASSQRYSGTAQETQYF. The CDR3 nucleotides are TGCGCCAGCAGCCAGCGATATTCCGGGACAGCCCAAGAGACCCAGTACTTC.

This clonotype was picked up many times. CDR3 protein: CASSITPPSMDTEAFF. The CDR3 DNA reads as TGTGCCAGCTCAATTACACCGCCTTCTATGGACACTGAAGCTTTCTTT. This chain uses TRBV6-2 or TRBV6-3 with TRBJ1-1, with unresolved D. This CDR3 comprises 16 residues. The V gene lost 8 bases and the J gene lost 3 bases, with 22 bases spanning the gap. Germline V gives CDR1 MNHEY, CDR2 SVGEGT.

This clonotype was detected ten times or more. The V gene is TRBV12-3 or TRBV12-4, the J gene TRBJ1-6; no clear D. Trimming pared 5 bases from V and 0 bases from J, leaving 14 bases between. CDR3 size: 17 residues. The CDR3 is CASSPSQGSSYNSPLHF. The DNA of the CDR3 is TGTGCCAGCAGTCCCAGTCAAGGGAGCTCCTATAATTCACCCCTCCACTTT.

The chain employs TRBV28 and TRBJ2-7; no firm D call. This CDR3 has 11 amino acids. Trimming pared 2 bases from V and 4 bases from J, leaving 3 bases between. Germline V CDR1 and CDR2: MDHEN, SYDVKM. The CDR3 reads CASSLQYEQYF. The CDR3 DNA sequence: TGTGCCAGCAGTTTACAGTACGAGCAGTACTTC.

This clonotype was seen ten or more times. This chain uses TRBV20-1 with TRBJ2-7; tentatively, D is TRBD1 (6 bases). Germline CDR1 is DFQATT and CDR2 is SNEGSKA (reference sequence). The CDR3 is 13 residues long. With 5 bases removed from V and 6 bases from J, the gap between germline ends came to 17 bases. DNA of the CDR3: TGCAGTGCTCCCGACTTTGCAGGGGCCGAGCAGTACTTC. This encodes CSAPDFAGAEQYF.

The table lists this clonotype with a few counts. The chain recombines TRBV10-3 with TRBJ2-1, with D unclear. The V gene lost 0 bases and the J gene lost 7 bases, with 4 bases spanning the gap. CDR3 size: 12 residues. CDR1 ENHRY and CDR2 SYGVKD come from the germline V gene. CDR3 loop: CAISESGNEQFF. The CDR3 coding sequence is TGTGCCATCAGTGAGTCTGGGAATGAGCAGTTCTTC.

This clonotype was detected only a few times. This rearrangement joins TRBV29-1 to TRBJ2-3; 14 nucleotides match TRBD2. Germline assignment: CDR1 SQVTM and CDR2 ANQGSEA. With 7 bases clipped from V and 6 bases from J, the junction kept 6 bases outside the gene matches. The CDR3 runs to 14 residues. The CDR3 protein is CSGRLAGGMDTQYF. CDR3 coding DNA: TGCAGCGGGAGACTAGCGGGGGGGATGGATACGCAGTATTTT.

The V and J genes are TRBV27 and TRBJ1-5; D is ambiguous. The CDR3 totals 14 residues. Germline lookup yields CDR1 MNHEY and CDR2 SMNVEV (reference sequence). Trimming took 6 bases from V and 0 from J, leaving 9 bases between them. The CDR3: CASSQFYSNQPQHF. The CDR3 bases are TGTGCCAGCAGCCAGTTTTATAGCAATCAGCCCCAGCATTTT.

Ten or more counts support this clonotype. V gene TRBV20-1 combines with J gene TRBJ1-2; the match to TRBD1 covers 7 bases. The CDR3 is 14 amino acids. Per germline, CDR1 DFQATT and CDR2 SNEGSKA (reference sequence). Trimming cost V 6 bases and J 5 bases; bases outside gene matches: 12. This CDR3 is CSAQMGRGSYGYTF. DNA of the CDR3: TGCAGTGCCCAAATGGGCAGGGGGAGTTATGGCTACACCTTC.

This clonotype was detected ten times or more. The rearrangement uses TRBV29-1 and TRBJ2-7, with D possibly called TRBD1 or TRBD2 (6 bases each). CDR1 is SQVTM and CDR2 is ANQGSEA in the germline V gene. V was cut by 2 bases and J by 7 bases, with 9 bases left in between. The CDR3 contains 11 residues. DNA for the CDR3: TGCAGCGTTGAAAGGGGGGCAGAGCAGTACTTC. As protein: CSVERGAEQYF.